The 21 T cell receptor beta chains in this list originate from one sample, sequenced in a study of blood T cell repertoires in COVID-19. Clones were read by immunoSEQ multiplex PCR, and TCRdb kept only the in-frame ones, dropping some. Among 250,000 to 400,000 clones listed, more than 75% were seen once. Material for sequencing was peripheral blood. These receptors came from a man in his fifties or sixties with active or convalescent COVID-19.

The chain has TRBV2 and TRBJ1-1; D possibly corresponds to TRBD1 (5 bases). Trimming stripped 11 bases from V and 2 bases from J, with 21 bases between. The CDR3 contains 15 residues. Germline V gene data show CDR1 as SNHLY and CDR2 as FYNNEI. The CDR3 spells CASRRAMGGNTEAFF. DNA of the CDR3: TGTGCCTCCCGGCGGGCGATGGGGGGAAACACTGAAGCTTTCTTT.

The chain joins TRBV18 to TRBJ1-1, with a weak D call TRBD1 (5 bases). V was trimmed by 6 bases and J by 0 bases, leaving 17 bases between them. The CDR3 is 16 amino acids. Germline CDR1 KGHSH, CDR2 LQKENI. The CDR3 nucleotides are TGTGCCAGCTCGGCAGGGCTTCCCCCCATGAACACTGAAGCTTTCTTT. This encodes CASSAGLPPMNTEAFF.

The V and J genes are TRBV5-6 and TRBJ2-1, with D uncertain. This CDR3 comprises 12 residues. V lost 5 bases and J lost 5, with 8 bases in between. Looked up from germline, CDR1 is SGHDT and CDR2 is YYEEEE. CDR3 nucleotide sequence: TGTGCCAGCAGTTTCACTGACAATGAGCAGTTCTTC. It is translated as CASSFTDNEQFF.

This clone was observed once. The J gene is TRBJ2-1, the V gene TRBV2; D is possibly TRBD2 (5 bases). V gave up 6 bases and J gave up 6 bases, with 15 bases separating them. Per the germline V gene, CDR1 is SNHLY and CDR2 is FYNNEI. The CDR3 runs to 14 residues. Here the CDR3 reads CASSPSPSRNEQFF. The CDR3 DNA reads as TGTGCCAGCAGCCCCTCACCTAGCCGCAATGAGCAGTTCTTC.

The count of this clone is one. V is TRBV4-2 and J is TRBJ1-1; perhaps TRBD1 as D (5 bases). The V gene lost 1 base and the J gene lost 4 bases, with 10 bases spanning the gap. The CDR3 extends over 14 amino acids. Looked up from germline, CDR1 is LGHNA and CDR2 is YNFKEQ. The CDR3 DNA sequence: TGTGCCAGCAGCCAAGCCCAGGGTAGCACTGAAGCTTTCTTT. Translation: CASSQAQGSTEAFF.

V is TRBV2 and J is TRBJ2-2, with 8 bases identical to TRBD2. Germline values: CDR1 SNHLY, CDR2 FYNNEI. The CDR3 consists of 13 residues. The trim removed 7 bases at V and 7 bases at J, leaving 5 bases unmatched. The CDR3: CASTGTSDGELFF. The DNA for the CDR3 is TGTGCCAGCACCGGGACTAGTGACGGGGAGCTGTTTTTT.

V gene TRBV5-1 combines with J gene TRBJ2-6, with 7 bases matching TRBD1. CDR1 and CDR2 (germline): SGHRS, YFSETQ. The CDR3 sequence is 15 residues long. V was pared by 4 bases and J by 2 bases, with 3 bases of the junction left unmatched. The chain's CDR3 is CASSTQGAGANVLTF. CDR3 bases: TGCGCCAGCAGCACGCAGGGGGCTGGGGCCAACGTCCTGACTTTC.

The J gene is TRBJ1-2, the V gene TRBV7-3; D remains unclear. CDR3 length: 13 amino acids. CDR1 is SGHTA and CDR2 is FQGTGA in the germline V gene. With 0 bases removed from V and 7 bases from J, the gap between germline ends came to 9 bases. The CDR3 here is CASSLTSRGGYTF. Written as DNA, the CDR3 is TGTGCCAGCAGCTTAACGTCGCGGGGTGGCTACACCTTC.

J is TRBJ1-2 and V is TRBV28; 7 bases agree with TRBD1. The trim removed 2 bases at V and 4 bases at J, leaving 7 bases unmatched. This CDR3 region has 15 residues. Per the germline V gene, CDR1 is MDHEN and CDR2 is SYDVKM. DNA of the CDR3: TGTGCCAGCAGTTTAGACTCCGGGACAGCCTATGGCTACACCTTC. It specifies CASSLDSGTAYGYTF.

The genes are TRBV19 and TRBJ1-2, with TRBD1 identical over 7 bases. CDR3 length equals 17 residues. Germline CDR1 LNHDA, CDR2 SQIVND (reference sequence). Germline trimming cut 6 bases from V and 4 bases from J; bases unmatched to any gene: 17. CDR3 in DNA: TGTGCCAGTAGCCGCTATAGACAGGGCAGCCCCCCCTATGGCTACACCTTC. It yields the protein CASSRYRQGSPPYGYTF.

The rearrangement links TRBV4-2 to TRBJ2-3; weak D call: TRBD2 (7 bases). The length of the CDR3 is 17 residues. Germline-derived CDR1 and CDR2 are LGHNA and YNFKEQ. Between the trimmed V and J ends, which lost 1 base and 0 bases, there was a span of 14 bases. DNA of the CDR3: TGTGCCAGCAGCCAAGTGGGGGGGGCCCCTAGCACAGATACGCAGTATTTT. Translating it yields CASSQVGGAPSTDTQYF.

J is TRBJ1-6 and V is TRBV11-2; a weak D match, TRBD1 (5 bases). CDR1 and CDR2 (germline): SGHAT, FQNNGV. With 3 bases removed from V and 7 bases from J, the gap between germline ends came to 10 bases. This CDR3 has 14 amino acids. CDR3 nucleotide sequence: TGTGCCAGCAGCTTTTTTAGGGGAAATTCACCCCTCCACTTT. Translating gives CASSFFRGNSPLHF.

This chain links TRBV9 with TRBJ2-1, with a tentative D call TRBD2 (6 bases). CDR3 length: 16 residues. V was shortened by 0 bases and J by 0 bases, with 10 bases between the two germline ends. Germline V gene data show CDR1 as SGDLS and CDR2 as YYNGEE. Written as DNA, the CDR3 is TGTGCCAGCAGCGTAGGGGGGGACCTCTCCTACAATGAGCAGTTCTTC. As protein: CASSVGGDLSYNEQFF.

The J gene is TRBJ1-4, the V gene TRBV5-1; maybe TRBD1 (6 bases). The CDR3 is made up of 17 amino acids. Trimming pared 1 base from V and 4 bases from J, leaving 17 bases between. Germline V gives CDR1 SGHRS, CDR2 YFSETQ. As DNA, the CDR3 is TGCGCCAGCAGCTTGAGTGTGACAGGTTTAAGTAATGAAAAACTGTTTTTT. Encoded protein: CASSLSVTGLSNEKLFF. The whole variable domain, remainder taken from reference TRBV5-1 and TRBJ1-4, is KAGVTQTPRYLIKTRGQQVTLSCSPISGHRSVSWYQQTPGQGLQFLFEYFSETQRNKGNFPGRFSGRQFSNSRSEMNVSTLELGDSALYLCASSLSVTGLSNEKLFFGSGTQLSVL.

The CDR3 protein is CATSVASGSYNEQFF. DNA for the CDR3: TGTGCCACCAGTGTAGCATCGGGTTCTTACAATGAGCAGTTCTTC. This sequence joins TRBV24-1 and TRBJ2-1; D not certain. Germline loops: CDR1 KGHDR, CDR2 SFDVKD. This CDR3 is built from 15 residues. Between the trimmed V and J ends, which lost 5 bases and 4 bases, there was a span of 14 bases.

This clone showed up just a few times. The CDR3: CAWSPPRRGSEAFF. The CDR3 DNA reads as TGTGCCTGGAGTCCGCCTCGACGGGGATCTGAAGCTTTCTTT. The chain links TRBV30 to TRBJ1-1; D is unclear. Germline V gives CDR1 GTSNPN, CDR2 SVGIG (reference sequence). The CDR3 extends over 14 amino acids. Trimming removed 2 bases from V and 6 bases from J, with 16 bases in between.

The V gene is TRBV4-2, the J gene TRBJ2-1; 15 bases fit TRBD2. The CDR3 runs 17 residues. Germline V CDR1 and CDR2: LGHNA, YNFKEQ. J gave up 3 bases and V 7 bases, and 7 bases lay outside the gene matches. CDR3 in DNA: TGTGCCAGCACCCAGGGACTAGCGGGAGGAGGCTACAATGAGCAGTTCTTC. It encodes CASTQGLAGGGYNEQFF.

The chain joins TRBV2 to TRBJ1-6; possibly TRBD1 for D (5 bases). Germline CDR1 reads SNHLY; CDR2 reads FYNNEI. This CDR3 is 14 amino acids long. Between the trimmed V and J ends, which lost 5 bases and 6 bases, there was a span of 11 bases. CDR3 residues: CASSIGGTNSPLHF. In DNA, the CDR3 is TGTGCCAGCAGTATAGGAGGGACTAATTCACCCCTCCACTTT.

V gene TRBV7-8 combines with J gene TRBJ2-7, with D possibly matching TRBD1 (5 bases). The CDR3 totals 16 residues. Germline loops: CDR1 SGHVS, CDR2 FQNEAQ. Trimming shortened V by 4 bases and J by 1 base, and 17 bases separated the two germline ends. CDR3 coding DNA: TGTGCCAGCAGCTCCCCTGCAGGGTGGGGTTCCTACGAGCAGTACTTC. Translation: CASSSPAGWGSYEQYF.

The rearrangement uses TRBV18 and TRBJ1-1, with a possible D match to TRBD1 (5 bases). Germline CDR1 and CDR2: KGHSH and LQKENI. V gave up 6 bases and J gave up 0 bases, with 14 bases separating them. The CDR3 spans 15 residues. CDR3: CASSLLKGVNTEAFF. In nucleotides, the CDR3 is TGTGCCAGCTCCCTACTCAAAGGGGTGAACACTGAAGCTTTCTTT.

The chain couples TRBV7-3 to TRBJ1-2, with 9 positions matching TRBD1. Germline loops: CDR1 SGHTA, CDR2 FQGTGA. This CDR3 has 14 residues. V shed 5 bases, J shed 3 bases, and the junction held 4 bases outside the gene matches. CDR3 loop: CASSPTGGDYGYTF. Here the CDR3 DNA reads TGTGCCAGCAGCCCTACAGGGGGCGACTATGGCTACACCTTC.